Presented here are 2 T cell receptor beta chains from one specimen sequenced in a study of T-cell memory formation after mild COVID-19. TCRdb redid the calling of the 5' RACE reads with MiXCR, one entry per CDR3 protein. The repertoire includes about 190,000 distinct CDR3 sequences, around 16% of them detected once, and 2% to 2.5% sits in the top ten. Input material: PBMCs or a T cell subset sorted from them (not recorded which). The receptors were sampled from an adult woman who had mild COVID-19 (a few samples of this study predate the infection). Cell type and time point are not known.

A few counts support this clonotype. The chain uses TRBV6-1 and TRBJ2-3; D tentatively reads TRBD1 or TRBD2 (5 bases each). The length of the CDR3 is 14 residues. CDR1 and CDR2 (germline): MNHNS, SASEGT. With 7 bases removed from V and 0 bases from J, the gap between germline ends came to 11 bases. The CDR3 DNA sequence: TGTGCCAGCAAAAACCGGGACAGCACAGATACGCAGTATTTT. As protein: CASKNRDSTDTQYF.

V is TRBV24-1 and J is TRBJ2-2, with D perhaps matching TRBD1 (5 bases). With 0 bases removed from V and 1 base from J, the gap between germline ends came to 5 bases. CDR3 length equals 15 residues. Germline V CDR1 and CDR2: KGHDR, SFDVKD. CDR3 loop: CATSDLGQNTGELFF. The CDR3 nucleotides are TGTGCCACCAGTGATTTGGGACAGAACACCGGGGAGCTGTTTTTT.